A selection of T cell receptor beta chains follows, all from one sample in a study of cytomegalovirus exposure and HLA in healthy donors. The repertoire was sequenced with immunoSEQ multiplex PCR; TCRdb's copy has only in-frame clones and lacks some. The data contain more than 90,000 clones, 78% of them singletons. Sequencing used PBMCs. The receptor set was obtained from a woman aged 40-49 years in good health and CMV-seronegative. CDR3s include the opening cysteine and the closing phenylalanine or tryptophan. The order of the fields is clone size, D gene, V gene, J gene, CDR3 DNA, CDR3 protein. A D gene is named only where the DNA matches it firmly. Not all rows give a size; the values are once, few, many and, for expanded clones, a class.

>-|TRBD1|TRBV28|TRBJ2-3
TGTGCCAGCAGCCCCTCCGGGACAGACACAGATACGCAGTATTTT
CASSPSGTDTDTQYF
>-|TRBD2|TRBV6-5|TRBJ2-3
TGTGCCAGCAGTTACTCAGCGGGAGTAATGACAGATACGCAGTATTTT
CASSYSAGVMTDTQYF
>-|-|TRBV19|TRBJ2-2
TGTGCCAGTAGTTTTGGCGGAACTACCACCGGGGAGCTGTTTTTT
CASSFGGTTTGELFF
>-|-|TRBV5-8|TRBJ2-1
TGTGCCAGCAGGGCTGAATATCGAGGCATAAGTGAGCAGTTCTTC
CASRAEYRGISEQFF
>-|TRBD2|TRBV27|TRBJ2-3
TGTGCCAGCAGTTCCCCCCGTTCGGCTAGCGGGAAAGGCACAGATACGCAGTATTTT
CASSSPRSASGKGTDTQYF
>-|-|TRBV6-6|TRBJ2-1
TGTGCCAGCAGTTACTCCCCCGCGAATGAGCAGTTCTTC
CASSYSPANEQFF
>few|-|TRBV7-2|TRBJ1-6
TGTGCCAGCAGTCTCAGGGGAATAGGATCACCCCTCCACTTT
CASSLRGIGSPLHF
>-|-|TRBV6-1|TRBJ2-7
TGTGCCAGCAGGGAAACAGGGATTTACGAGCAGTACTTC
CASRETGIYEQYF
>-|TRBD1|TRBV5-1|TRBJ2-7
TGCGCCAGCAGCGAGACAGGGGGCCGGTACGAGCAGTACTTC
CASSETGGRYEQYF
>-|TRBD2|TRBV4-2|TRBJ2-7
TGTGCCAGCAGCAGAGGGACTAGCGGCCCGGACGAGCAGTACTTC
CASSRGTSGPDEQYF
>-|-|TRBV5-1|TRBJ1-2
TGCGCCAGCAGCCCCCAAACGGGAGCTAACTATGGCTACACCTTC
CASSPQTGANYGYTF
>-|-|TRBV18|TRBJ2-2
TGTGCCAGCTCACCTGGGCCGCGGGAGCTGTTTTTT
CASSPGPRELFF
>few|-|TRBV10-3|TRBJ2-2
TGTGCCATCAGTGAAAGGGGGACGAACACCGGGGAGCTGTTTTTT
CAISERGTNTGELFF
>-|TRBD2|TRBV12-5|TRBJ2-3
TGTGCTAGTGGTTTAGCGGGAGGGTCGGATACGCAGTATTTT
CASGLAGGSDTQYF
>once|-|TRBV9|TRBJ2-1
TGTGCCAGCAGCGCGCGGGCTATGAATGAGCAGTTCTTC
CASSARAMNEQFF
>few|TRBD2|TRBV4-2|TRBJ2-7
TGTGCCAGCAGCCAAGATGCGACTAGCGGGACTGGCTACGAGCAGTACTTC
CASSQDATSGTGYEQYF
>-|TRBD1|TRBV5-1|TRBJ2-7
TGCGCCAGCGCGGGACAGGCAACATACTACGAGCAGTACTTC
CASAGQATYYEQYF
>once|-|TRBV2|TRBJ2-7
TGTGCCTCCCAAAGGAGGGGGGGCTACGAGCAGTACTTC
CASQRRGGYEQYF
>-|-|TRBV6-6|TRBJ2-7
TGTGCCAGCATTTCTGGGGGGAGCGGCGAGCAGTACTTC
CASISGGSGEQYF
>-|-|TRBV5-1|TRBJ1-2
TGCGCCAGCAGCTTGGGTACAGGGAACTATGGCTACACCTTC
CASSLGTGNYGYTF
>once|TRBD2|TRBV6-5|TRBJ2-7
TGTGCCAGCAGTTTGTTAGCGGGAGAGAAATACGAGCAGTACTTC
CASSLLAGEKYEQYF
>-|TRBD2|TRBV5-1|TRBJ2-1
TGCGCCAGCAGCGTGCGAGGCGACCGACTAGCGCCCTCCGTGAAATTCTTC
CASSVRGDRLAPSVKFF
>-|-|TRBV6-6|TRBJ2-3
TGTGCCAGCAGTTCGGGATTTTGGACAGATACGCAGTATTTT
CASSSGFWTDTQYF
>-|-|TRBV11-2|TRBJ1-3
TGTGCCAGCAGCTCCGAGGGAATACGGGGATCTGGAAACACCATATATTTT
CASSSEGIRGSGNTIYF
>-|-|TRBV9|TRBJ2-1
TGTGCCAGCAGCTCACGACGGGGACACTCCTACAATGAGCAGTTCTTC
CASSSRRGHSYNEQFF
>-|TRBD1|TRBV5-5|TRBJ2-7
TGTGCCAGCAGAGGGATCGACAGGGGTATTCTCCACGAGCAGTACTTC
CASRGIDRGILHEQYF
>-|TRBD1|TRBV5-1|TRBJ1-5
TGCGCCAGCAGGGCTGGGACAGGCAATCAGCCCCAGCATTTT
CASRAGTGNQPQHF
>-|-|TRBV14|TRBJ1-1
TGTGCCAGCAGTCGGACATTGAACACTGAAGCTTTCTTT
CASSRTLNTEAFF
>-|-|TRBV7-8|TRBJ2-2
TGTGCCAGCAGCTTAGATCAGGGAACCGGGGAGCTGTTTTTT
CASSLDQGTGELFF
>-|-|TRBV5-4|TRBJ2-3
TGTGCCAGCAGTCTAAGGACTTCGCCTAGCACAGATACGCAGTATTTT
CASSLRTSPSTDTQYF
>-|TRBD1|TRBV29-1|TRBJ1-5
TGCAGCGTTATGAACAGGGGGAACCAGCCCCAGCATTTT
CSVMNRGNQPQHF
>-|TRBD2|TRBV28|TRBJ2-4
TGTGCCAGCAGTTTGTGGGGAGGGCAAAGCATTCAGTACTTC
CASSLWGGQSIQYF
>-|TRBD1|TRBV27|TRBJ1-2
TGTGCCAGCAGTTTAATGACTGGACAGGGGTCGGGCTACACCTTC
CASSLMTGQGSGYTF
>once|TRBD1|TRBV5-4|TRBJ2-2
TGTGCCAGCAGCTTGAGACAGGGGACGACCGGGGAGCTGTTTTTT
CASSLRQGTTGELFF
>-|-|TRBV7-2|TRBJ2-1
TGTGCCAGCAGCTTTACAGGGATAAGGGAGCAGTTCTTC
CASSFTGIREQFF
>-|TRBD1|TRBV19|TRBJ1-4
TGTGCCAGTAGTATTGGGGACAGGGACGACGAAAAACTGTTTTTT
CASSIGDRDDEKLFF
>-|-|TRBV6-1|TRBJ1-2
TGTGCCAGCAGTGACTGGACACGACCTAACTATGGCTACACCTTC
CASSDWTRPNYGYTF
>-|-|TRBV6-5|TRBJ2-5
TGTGCCAGCAGTTACTCGCAGGGAGGAGAGACCCAGTACTTC
CASSYSQGGETQYF
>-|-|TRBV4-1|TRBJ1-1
TGCGCCAGCAGCCAAGTAAGGCAGGGCCCTATGAACACTGAAGCTTTCTTT
CASSQVRQGPMNTEAFF
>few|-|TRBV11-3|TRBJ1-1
TGTGCCAGCAGCCTCACACACGCCGAAGCTTTCTTT
CASSLTHAEAFF